This record covers a single T cell receptor (beta chain). The PCR ran on 60 Vbeta and 13 Jbeta primers. Using immunoSEQ multiplex PCR, the repertoire was profiled, and TCRdb retains in-frame clones only, with some absent. Of more than 85,000 clones in the sample, approximately 84% were seen once. This sample is part of a study of cytomegalovirus exposure and HLA in healthy donors. Trimming removed 11 bases at V and 6 bases at J, with 13 bases between. The germline V gene has CDR1 MNHNS and CDR2 SASEGT. This CDR3 is built from 11 residues. V usage is TRBV6-1 and J usage is TRBJ1-2, with TRBD1 as a possible D gene (6 bases). The sequence was obtained from a man aged 35-49 years in good health and CMV-seronegative. Specimen: PBMCs. CDR3 residues: CACNRADGYTF. CDR3 nucleotides: TGTGCCTGCAACAGGGCAGATGGCTACACCTTC.